Each of the 13 T cell receptor beta chains below was sequenced from the same sample in a study of beta chain features in type 1 diabetes (dated by TCRdb to 2017 to 2018). Results and caveats for the whole study, not just this receptor: In all four CD4+ subsets, TCRB CDR3 length was moderately but significantly shorter in type 1 diabetes patients.

Their antigen targets remain unknown. Libraries were built with the immunoSEQ multiplex PCR assay. The High Capacity cDNA Reverse Transcription Kit was used to reverse transcribe all of the isolated RNA, meaning that expressed TCRB transcripts were what got sequenced. TCRdb stores this immuneACCESS table with in-frame sequences only. Part of the clones is absent; in the studies checked, under half of the shortfall reflects unresolved V genes, and no reason is known for the rest. The sample yields some 700,000 clones; around 15% were counted once. The ten largest account for around 0.022% of the sample. The sequenced sample consisted of naive CD4+ T cells from blood. The cell subset or site label, as the study defines it: true naive CD4+ T cells. All receptors come from a man younger than 30 with type 1 diabetes.

V gene TRBV2 combines with J gene TRBJ2-5, with D hard to call. The CDR3 runs to 12 residues. Per germline, CDR1 SNHLY and CDR2 FYNNEI. With 4 bases removed from V and 1 base from J, the gap between germline ends came to 4 bases. The CDR3 DNA is TGTGCCAGCAGTGCTCTCCAAGAGACCCAGTACTTC. It translates to CASSALQETQYF.

This clone was counted a few times. The J gene is TRBJ2-7, the V gene TRBV21-1; the table's D call, TRBD2, was not checked against the DNA. TRBV21-1 counts as a pseudogene. This CDR3 is built from 11 residues. The CDR3 sequence is CASSPYYEQYF. The CDR3 bases are TGTGCCAGCAGCCCTTACTACGAGCAGTACTTC.

CDR3 residues: CAISDPIGGSSPLHF. In nucleotides, the CDR3 is TGTGCCATCAGTGATCCAATTGGGGGCTCTTCACCCCTCCACTTT. V is TRBV10-3 and J is TRBJ1-6; D is possibly TRBD1 (6 bases). Germline V gives CDR1 ENHRY, CDR2 SYGVKD. V lost 3 bases and J lost 9, with 15 bases in between. The CDR3 is 15 amino acids.

The CDR3 loop is CASSEGENGELFF. The CDR3 coding sequence is TGTGCCAGCAGTGAAGGGGAGAACGGGGAGCTGTTTTTT. The J gene is TRBJ2-2, the V gene TRBV25-1; D might be TRBD2 (5 bases). The CDR3 spans 13 residues. CDR1 is MGHDK and CDR2 is SYGVNS in the germline V gene. Trimming took 2 bases from V and 7 from J, leaving 8 bases between them.

The J gene is TRBJ2-5, the V gene TRBV9; 7 bases map to TRBD2. Germline V gene data show CDR1 as SGDLS and CDR2 as YYNGEE. The J segment lost 4 bases and the V segment lost 0 bases, leaving 6 bases of the junction unmatched. CDR3 length: 15 residues. The CDR3, as DNA: TGTGCCAGCAGCGTAGCTCCAAGCGGGGTAGAGACCCAGTACTTC. As protein: CASSVAPSGVETQYF.

The CDR3 region has the DNA TGTGCCAGCAGCCCAGGGACAGGCGGCACCGGGGAGCTGTTTTTT. Translation: CASSPGTGGTGELFF. The chain joins TRBV7-6 to TRBJ2-2; 8 bases align to TRBD1. CDR3 length equals 15 residues. Germline assignment: CDR1 SGHVS and CDR2 FNYEAQ. The ends lost 5 bases at V and 4 bases at J; junction bases unmatched: 6.

The rearrangement joins TRBV11-1 to TRBJ1-2; no definite D call. CDR3 length equals 14 residues. Germline V gene data show CDR1 as SGHAT and CDR2 as FQDESV (reference sequence). V gave up 6 bases and J gave up 8 bases, with 19 bases separating them. CDR3 in DNA: TGTGCCAGCAGGGAACAGCATTGGATGGGAGGCTACACCTTC. This encodes CASREQHWMGGYTF. Variable domain in full (rest from reference TRBV11-1 and TRBJ1-2): EAEVAQSPRYKITEKSQAVAFWCDPISGHATLYWYRQILGQGPELLVQFQDESVVDDSQLPKDRFSAERLKGVDSTLKIQPAELGDSAMYLCASREQHWMGGYTFGSGTRLTVV.

Details on this clone: Additional DNA sequences in this sample encode the identical CDR3. The V and J genes are TRBV7-2 and TRBJ1-5; no clear D. The V gene lost 5 bases and the J gene lost 0 bases, with 5 bases spanning the gap. The V gene's germline CDR1 is SGHTA and CDR2 FQGNSA. CDR3 length equals 13 residues. CDR3 nucleotides: TGTGCCAGCAGCCTAGATAGCAATCAGCCCCAGCATTTT. Residues: CASSLDSNQPQHF.

V is TRBV30 and J is TRBJ1-2; no firm D call. Germline CDR1 reads GTSNPN; CDR2 reads SVGIG (reference sequence). The CDR3 consists of 12 residues. Trimming took off 3 bases at V and 6 bases at J, with 11 bases between the two ends. CDR3 in amino acids: CAWSAQKDGYTF. CDR3 sequence (DNA): TGTGCCTGGAGCGCACAGAAGGATGGCTACACCTTC.

This chain connects TRBV5-1 to TRBJ1-2, with a possible D match to TRBD1 (5 bases). Germline V gene lookup returns CDR1 SGHRS and CDR2 YFSETQ. The length of the CDR3 is 13 residues. The germline V and J ends were trimmed by 5 bases and 4 bases, with 12 bases remaining between them. The CDR3 region has the DNA TGCGCCAGCAGGAGGGGCCGCGGCTATGGCTACACCTTC. Translated, it gives CASRRGRGYGYTF.

Worth noting for this clone: This CDR3 is also generated by other DNA sequences in the sample. This chain links TRBV18 with TRBJ1-1, with D perhaps TRBD1 (5 bases). This CDR3 is 15 amino acids long. Germline assignment: CDR1 KGHSH and CDR2 LQKENI. Trimming left V 3 bases short and J 1 base short, with 12 bases between. The CDR3 DNA sequence: TGTGCCAGCTCACCGAGATTTCAGGGGAACACTGAAGCTTTCTTT. This codes for CASSPRFQGNTEAFF.

This clone was counted only a few times. The chain employs TRBV4-1 and TRBJ1-6; 7 positions match TRBD1. Per the germline V gene, CDR1 is MGHRA and CDR2 is YSYEKL. The CDR3 is 17 residues long. The ends lost 3 bases at V and 9 bases at J; junction bases unmatched: 14. The CDR3 is CASSQATQGSVTSPLHF. The CDR3 nucleotides read TGCGCCAGCAGCCAGGCGACACAGGGGTCGGTGACTTCACCCCTCCACTTT.

The chain employs TRBV28 and TRBJ2-5, with D tentatively TRBD1 (5 bases). CDR1 is MDHEN and CDR2 is SYDVKM in the germline V gene. Trimming removed 3 bases from V and 2 bases from J, with 13 bases in between. This CDR3 comprises 15 residues. CDR3 bases: TGTGCCAGCAGTTTCCCTTGGACACCTCAAGAGACCCAGTACTTC. This encodes CASSFPWTPQETQYF.